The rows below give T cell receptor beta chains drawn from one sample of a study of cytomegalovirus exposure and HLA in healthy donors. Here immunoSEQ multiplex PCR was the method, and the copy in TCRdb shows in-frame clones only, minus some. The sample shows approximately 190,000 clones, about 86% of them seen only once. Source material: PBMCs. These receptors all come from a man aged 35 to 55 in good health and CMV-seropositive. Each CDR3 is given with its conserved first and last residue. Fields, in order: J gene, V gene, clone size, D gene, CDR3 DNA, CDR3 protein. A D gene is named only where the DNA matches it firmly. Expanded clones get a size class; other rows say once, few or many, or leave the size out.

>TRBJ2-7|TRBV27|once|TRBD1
TGTGCCAGCAGTTTATGGTCGGGACAGGGGGTCGGCGAGCAGTACTTC
CASSLWSGQGVGEQYF
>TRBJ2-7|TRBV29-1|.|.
TGCAGCGTTGGACAGGGAGGCTACGAGCAGTACTTC
CSVGQGGYEQYF
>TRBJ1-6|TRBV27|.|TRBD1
TGTGCCAGCAGCCAGCAAGAGGGGGCCGCCTATAATTCACCCCTCCACTTT
CASSQQEGAAYNSPLHF
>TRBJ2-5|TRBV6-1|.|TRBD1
TGTGCCAGCAGTGATGGGACAGGGGGCGCGTACCAAGAGACCCAGTACTTC
CASSDGTGGAYQETQYF
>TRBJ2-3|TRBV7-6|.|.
TGTGCCAGCAGCTACGGGACTCAAAGCACAGATACGCAGTATTTT
CASSYGTQSTDTQYF
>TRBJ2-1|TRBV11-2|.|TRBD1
TGTGCCAGCAGCTTTACAGGGGGGAGAAATAATGAGCAGTTCTTC
CASSFTGGRNNEQFF
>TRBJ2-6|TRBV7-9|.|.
TGTGCCATCCCGGGGGGCTCTGGGGCCAACGGCCTGACTTTC
CAIPGGSGANGLTF
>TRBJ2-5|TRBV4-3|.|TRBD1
TGCGCCAGCAGCCAAGATATCGGGGACAGAGAGGGAGAGACCCAGTACTTC
CASSQDIGDREGETQYF
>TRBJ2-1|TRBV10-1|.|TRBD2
TGCGCCAGCAGTGACGGGGGGAGCTACAATGAGCAGTTCTTC
CASSDGGSYNEQFF
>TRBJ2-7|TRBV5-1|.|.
TGCGCCAGCAGCCAGACTCGTCCGCCTCTAGGCGAGCAGTACTTC
CASSQTRPPLGEQYF
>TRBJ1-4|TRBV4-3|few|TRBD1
TGCGCCAGCAGCCAGATACAGGGGGCGCAGGAAAAACTGTTTTTT
CASSQIQGAQEKLFF
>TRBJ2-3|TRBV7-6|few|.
TGTGCCAGCAGCCCTAGACAGGCCTCTAGCACAGATACGCAGTATTTT
CASSPRQASSTDTQYF
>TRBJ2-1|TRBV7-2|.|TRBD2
TGTGCCAGCAGCTTCTCCGGACTAGCGGTATACAATGAGCAGTTCTTC
CASSFSGLAVYNEQFF
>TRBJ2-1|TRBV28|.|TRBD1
TGTGCCAGCCAGACAGGGGCCAATGAGCAGTTCTTC
CASQTGANEQFF
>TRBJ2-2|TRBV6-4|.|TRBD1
TGTGCCAGCAGAGGACAGGGTCGGTCCGGGGAGCTGTTTTTT
CASRGQGRSGELFF
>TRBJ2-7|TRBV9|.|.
TGTGCCAGCAGCGCTACCGGGACGGGGGATCCCTACGAGCAGTACTTC
CASSATGTGDPYEQYF
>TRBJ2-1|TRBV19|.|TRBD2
TGTGCCAGTAGTATATTAGCGGGGACGAATGAGCAGTTCTTC
CASSILAGTNEQFF
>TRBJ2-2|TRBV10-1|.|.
TGCGCCAGCACAGGGTTCGCGAACACCGGGGAGCTGTTTTTT
CASTGFANTGELFF
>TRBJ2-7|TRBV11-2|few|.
TGTGCCAGCAGCTTAGGACAGAACTACGAGCAGTACTTC
CASSLGQNYEQYF